The 31 T cell receptor beta chains presented below share a single source sample, sequenced in a study of identifying expanded T cells in peripheral blood. Sequencing was performed with immunoSEQ multiplex PCR; in TCRdb, only in-frame clones are kept and a portion is missing. This sample has under 70,000 clones, with roughly 86% found just once. The specimen sequenced was blood. The receptors were sampled from a person aged 18-70 years in good health.

This clone was seen once. The chain uses TRBV7-9 and TRBJ1-2, with D hard to call. Germline lookup yields CDR1 SEHNR and CDR2 FQNEAQ (reference sequence). V lost 4 bases, J lost 5 bases, and 14 bases lay in between. CDR3 length: 14 residues. Written as DNA, the CDR3 is TGTGCCAGCAGCTACGGACTTTCGGCATATGGCTACACCTTC. It yields the protein CASSYGLSAYGYTF. The variable domain in full, with the rest retrieved from reference TRBV7-9 and TRBJ1-2, is DTGVSQNPRHKITKRGQNVTFRCDPISEHNRLYWYRQTLGQGPEFLTYFQNEAQLEKSRLLSDRFSAERPKGSFSTLEIQRTEQGDSAMYLCASSYGLSAYGYTFGSGTRLTVV.

This clone has more than one count but fewer than ten. The CDR3 loop is CASRWDRGRTEAFF. DNA of the CDR3: TGTGCCAGCAGATGGGACAGGGGGAGGACTGAAGCTTTCTTT. The rearrangement links TRBV4-2 to TRBJ1-1; 11 bases are shared with TRBD1. The germline gives CDR1 LGHNA, CDR2 YNFKEQ. CDR3 length: 14 amino acids. Trimming cost V 6 bases and J 5 bases; bases outside gene matches: 5.

This chain links TRBV5-4 with TRBJ2-1; TRBD2 matches 12 bases. Germline CDR1 is SGHNT and CDR2 is YYREEE (reference sequence). V lost 4 bases and J lost 5; bases outside the gene matches: 4. This CDR3 has 15 amino acids. CDR3 sequence: CASSATSGSHNEQFF. CDR3 bases: TGTGCCAGCAGCGCGACTAGCGGGAGCCACAATGAGCAGTTCTTC.

V and J are TRBV5-8 and TRBJ2-7, with D tentatively TRBD1 or TRBD2 (5 bases each). V was clipped by 2 bases and J by 1 base, with 10 bases between them. This CDR3 contains 14 residues. The germline CDR1 and CDR2 sequences are SGHTS and YDEGEE. The CDR3: CASSFRGRSYEQYF. Written as DNA, the CDR3 is TGTGCCAGCAGCTTCCGGGGACGTTCCTACGAGCAGTACTTC.

V is TRBV14 and J is TRBJ2-2, with TRBD2 matching over 9 bases. V shed 2 bases and J 6 bases; nucleotides not matched to a gene: 4. Germline values: CDR1 SGHDN, CDR2 FVKESK. The CDR3 is made up of 15 amino acids. The CDR3 sequence: CASSQIAGAPGELFF. The CDR3 DNA sequence: TGTGCCAGCAGCCAAATAGCGGGAGCCCCCGGGGAGCTGTTTTTT.

J is TRBJ2-6 and V is TRBV4-2; D gene ambiguous. The germline V and J ends were trimmed by 0 bases and 0 bases, with 6 bases remaining between them. Germline CDR1 LGHNA, CDR2 YNFKEQ. This CDR3 comprises 16 residues. The CDR3 DNA reads as TGTGCCAGCAGCCAAGATATGAGCTCTGGGGCCAACGTCCTGACTTTC. Translation gives CASSQDMSSGANVLTF.

This chain links TRBV11-2 with TRBJ1-5, with 8 bases matching TRBD1. The CDR3 extends over 14 amino acids. J gave up 6 bases and V 4 bases, and 5 bases lay outside the gene matches. Per germline, CDR1 SGHAT and CDR2 FQNNGV. The CDR3 DNA sequence: TGTGCCAGCAGCTCGCAGGGGGCGGGTCAGCCCCAGCATTTT. This gives the protein CASSSQGAGQPQHF.

This clone was observed a handful of times. The chain recombines TRBV6-5 with TRBJ2-1; no firm D call. The CDR3 loop spans 13 amino acids. With 8 bases removed from V and 0 bases from J, the gap between germline ends came to 8 bases. Germline V gene data show CDR1 as MNHEY and CDR2 as SVGAGI. CDR3 sequence reads: CASAVGSYNEQFF. In nucleotides, the CDR3 is TGTGCCAGCGCGGTGGGCTCCTACAATGAGCAGTTCTTC.

The chain carries TRBV11-3 and TRBJ2-3; 13 nucleotides align to TRBD2. CDR3 size: 17 residues. CDR1 is SGHNT and CDR2 is YENEEA in the germline V gene. After removal of 5 bases from V and 4 bases from J, the junction contained 9 bases not matched to a gene. DNA of the CDR3: TGTGCCAGCAGCCCACACGCCGGGACTAGCGGGGCAGATACGCAGTATTTT. Translating gives CASSPHAGTSGADTQYF.

This chain joins TRBV30 and TRBJ1-2; D gene uncertain. The ends were cut back, 0 bases at V and 0 bases at J, with 14 bases in the middle. CDR3 size: 16 residues. Germline values: CDR1 GTSNPN, CDR2 SVGIG (reference sequence). The CDR3 DNA reads as TGTGCCTGGAGTGTACCCGGGTCCCCAGCTAACTATGGCTACACCTTC. This gives the protein CAWSVPGSPANYGYTF.

This clone is a singleton in its sample. The chain combines TRBV19 with TRBJ2-3, with 9 bases identical to TRBD2. The trim removed 0 bases at V and 4 bases at J, leaving 8 bases unmatched. Germline values: CDR1 LNHDA, CDR2 SQIVND (reference sequence). This CDR3 region has 17 residues. CDR3 nucleotide sequence: TGTGCCAGTAGTATAGAAGGATCTAGCGGGATTTCAGATACGCAGTATTTT. This codes for CASSIEGSSGISDTQYF.

V and J are TRBV27 and TRBJ2-7; possibly TRBD2 for D (5 bases). Trimming stripped 6 bases from V and 2 bases from J, with 20 bases between. This CDR3 has 16 amino acids. In germline, CDR1 is MNHEY, CDR2 SMNVEV (reference sequence). This CDR3 is CASRLRGGIIPYEQYF. The CDR3 DNA reads TGTGCCAGCAGACTCCGAGGAGGAATAATCCCCTACGAGCAGTACTTC.

The chain uses TRBV5-6 and TRBJ1-4, with D maybe TRBD1 (5 bases). The V gene's germline CDR1 is SGHDT and CDR2 YYEEEE. The ends were cut back, 2 bases at V and 7 bases at J, with 15 bases in the middle. The CDR3 is made up of 15 amino acids. CDR3 region: CASSFREGPSEKLFF. The CDR3, as DNA: TGTGCCAGCAGCTTTCGGGAGGGGCCAAGTGAAAAACTGTTTTTT.

This clone came up once. The chain joins TRBV4-1 to TRBJ1-4; D possibly corresponds to TRBD1 (6 bases). Germline loops: CDR1 MGHRA, CDR2 YSYEKL. With 5 bases removed from V and 8 bases from J, the gap between germline ends came to 18 bases. This CDR3 contains 15 residues. This CDR3 is CASSGPGVMREKLFF. The CDR3 DNA is TGCGCCAGCAGCGGACCAGGGGTAATGAGGGAAAAACTGTTTTTT.

V and J are TRBV9 and TRBJ2-7; D may be TRBD2 (5 bases). In germline, CDR1 is SGDLS, CDR2 YYNGEE. This CDR3 spans 15 amino acids. V lost 0 bases to trimming and J lost 1 base, with 11 bases between them. DNA of the CDR3: TGTGCCAGCAGCGTAGGACTACCCCATTCCTACGAGCAGTACTTC. Its protein product is CASSVGLPHSYEQYF.

The chain joins TRBV6-1 to TRBJ1-2; TRBD1 matches 9 bases. The CDR3 totals 13 residues. Germline V lookup: CDR1 MNHNS, CDR2 SASEGT. The V and J ends lost 5 bases and 4 bases, in that order; junction bases with no gene match: 2. In DNA form, the CDR3 reads TGTGCCAGCAGTCTGGACAGGGGCTATGGCTACACCTTC. Protein: CASSLDRGYGYTF.

This chain connects TRBV28 to TRBJ2-5; TRBD2 aligns across 12 bases. The CDR3 spans 19 residues. Germline V gene lookup returns CDR1 MDHEN and CDR2 SYDVKM. V shed 6 bases and J 5 bases; nucleotides not matched to a gene: 19. The CDR3 sequence is CASSPTPLAGGPEWETQYF. CDR3 in DNA: TGTGCCAGCAGCCCAACCCCTCTAGCGGGAGGGCCGGAGTGGGAGACCCAGTACTTC.

The chain joins TRBV19 to TRBJ1-1; no clear D. The V gene's germline CDR1 is LNHDA and CDR2 SQIVND (reference sequence). The CDR3 has 13 amino acids. Trimming removed 2 bases from V and 1 base from J, with 5 bases in between. CDR3 residues: CASSINSNTEAFF. In DNA form, the CDR3 reads TGTGCCAGTAGTATAAACTCGAACACTGAAGCTTTCTTT. The whole variable domain, remainder taken from reference TRBV19 and TRBJ1-1, is DGGITQSPKYLFRKEGQNVTLSCEQNLNHDAMYWYRQDPGQGLRLIYYSQIVNDFQKGDIAEGYSVSREKKESFPLTVTSAQKNPTAFYLCASSINSNTEAFFGQGTRLTVV.

The rearrangement joins TRBV6-1 to TRBJ2-6; possible D gene TRBD1, 5 bases. CDR1 and CDR2 (germline): MNHNS, SASEGT. Between the trimmed V and J ends, which lost 3 bases and 0 bases, there was a span of 6 bases. The CDR3 loop spans 15 amino acids. The chain's CDR3 is CASSDRASGANVLTF. The CDR3 nucleotides read TGTGCCAGCAGTGACAGGGCCTCTGGGGCCAACGTCCTGACTTTC.

J is TRBJ2-7 and V is TRBV4-2, with D perhaps given as TRBD1 or TRBD2 (6 bases each). V was cut by 0 bases and J by 1 base, with 16 bases left in between. The germline gives CDR1 LGHNA, CDR2 YNFKEQ. The CDR3 length is 17 residues. The CDR3, as DNA: TGTGCCAGCAGCCAAGAAGAAGGGGGAGGAGGTTCCTACGAGCAGTACTTC. Translation: CASSQEEGGGGSYEQYF.

This chain connects TRBV5-6 to TRBJ2-6, with D uncertain. Per germline, CDR1 SGHDT and CDR2 YYEEEE. CDR3 length: 14 residues. V was pared by 5 bases and J by 2 bases, with 8 bases between. The CDR3 DNA reads TGTGCCAGCAGGGGTACAGCTGGGGCCAACGTCCTGACTTTC. Amino acids: CASRGTAGANVLTF.

The rearrangement uses TRBV2 and TRBJ1-2; D uncertain. The germline V gene has CDR1 SNHLY and CDR2 FYNNEI. The CDR3 consists of 12 residues. Trimming took off 7 bases at V and 8 bases at J, with 14 bases between the two ends. The CDR3 protein is CASMRDEEGYTF. The CDR3 nucleotides are TGTGCCAGCATGAGGGATGAAGAAGGCTACACCTTC.

The chain links TRBV27 to TRBJ2-7; D possibly uses TRBD1 or TRBD2 (5 bases each). Deletions cut 6 bases from V and 3 bases from J, with 12 bases between. Germline V CDR1 and CDR2: MNHEY, SMNVEV (reference sequence). The CDR3 has 13 amino acids. CDR3 in DNA: TGTGCCAGCAGGAGGGGCGGGTTCTACGAGCAGTACTTC. It yields the protein CASRRGGFYEQYF.

This chain joins TRBV4-1 and TRBJ1-5; D unclear. Germline-derived CDR1 and CDR2 are MGHRA and YSYEKL. This CDR3 has 15 amino acids. The germline V and J ends were trimmed by 8 bases and 0 bases, with 14 bases remaining between them. CDR3 residues: CASAWEGYSNQPQHF. The DNA of the CDR3 is TGCGCCAGCGCCTGGGAAGGTTATAGCAATCAGCCCCAGCATTTT.

The chain combines TRBV4-2 with TRBJ2-1, with 9 bases lining up with TRBD2. The junction had 1 base not matched to a gene; V was cut back by 0 bases and J by 4 bases. The CDR3 loop spans 15 amino acids. Germline V lookup: CDR1 LGHNA, CDR2 YNFKEQ. CDR3 sequence: CASSQEREGYNEQFF. CDR3 DNA sequence: TGTGCCAGCAGCCAAGAGCGGGAGGGTTACAATGAGCAGTTCTTC.

The chain uses TRBV10-3 and TRBJ1-5, with D possibly being TRBD1 (6 bases). Germline V gives CDR1 ENHRY, CDR2 SYGVKD. V lost 4 bases, J lost 7 bases, and 11 bases lay in between. The CDR3 is 13 residues long. CDR3: CAISAAGDQPQHF. CDR3 DNA sequence: TGTGCCATCAGTGCGGCAGGGGACCAGCCCCAGCATTTT.

The rearrangement uses TRBV7-9 and TRBJ1-3; D is undetermined. Germline V gene lookup returns CDR1 SEHNR and CDR2 FQNEAQ (reference sequence). This CDR3 is 16 amino acids long. V shed 1 base and J shed 0 bases, with 10 bases lying between them. Here the CDR3 DNA reads TGTGCCAGCAGCTTAGAGGGCCACCACTCTGGAAACACCATATATTTT. It translates to CASSLEGHHSGNTIYF.

The chain combines TRBV28 with TRBJ1-1; D unclear. The germline V gene encodes CDR1 MDHEN and CDR2 SYDVKM. The CDR3 totals 17 residues. Trimming took 6 bases from V and 4 from J, leaving 24 bases between them. CDR3 nucleotides: TGTGCCAGCAGCCCCCGAACTGACATCACAAGGTCCACTGAAGCTTTCTTT. Its protein product is CASSPRTDITRSTEAFF.

The rearrangement joins TRBV19 to TRBJ2-4, with 7 bases lining up with TRBD1. The CDR3 length is 14 residues. With 3 bases clipped from V and 1 base from J, the junction kept 0 bases outside the gene matches. Germline loops: CDR1 LNHDA, CDR2 SQIVND (reference sequence). The CDR3: CASSMGQAKNIQYF. The DNA for the CDR3 is TGTGCCAGTAGTATGGGACAGGCCAAAAACATTCAGTACTTC.

The chain carries TRBV6-1 and TRBJ1-5; 7 nucleotides line up with TRBD1. With 1 base clipped from V and 5 bases from J, the junction kept 2 bases outside the gene matches. Germline V lookup: CDR1 MNHNS, CDR2 SASEGT. The length of the CDR3 is 14 residues. The CDR3 sequence is CASSEGQGHQPQHF. CDR3 sequence (DNA): TGTGCCAGCAGTGAAGGACAGGGCCATCAGCCCCAGCATTTT.

This chain links TRBV4-1 with TRBJ2-1; 7 nucleotides align to TRBD1. Losses at the gene ends were 0 bases for V and 9 bases for J; bases not matched to a gene: 8. The CDR3 spans 15 residues. Germline loops: CDR1 MGHRA, CDR2 YSYEKL. The chain's CDR3 is CASSQEWTGFGEQFF. In DNA form, the CDR3 reads TGCGCCAGCAGCCAAGAATGGACAGGCTTTGGTGAGCAGTTCTTC.